The 25 T cell receptor beta chains presented below share a single source sample, sequenced in a study of immune evolution from preneoplasia to lung adenocarcinoma. Only in-frame clones appear in the TCRdb table, and some are missing; sequencing was by immunoSEQ multiplex PCR. Of approximately 7,400 clones listed, roughly 73% are singletons. The specimen was FFPE adjacent normal lung tissue. These receptors all stem from a person aged 70 to 79 with lung adenocarcinoma.

The gene calls are TRBV5-1 and TRBJ2-5; TRBD1 might be the D (5 bases). Looked up from germline, CDR1 is SGHRS and CDR2 is YFSETQ. The V end lost 4 bases, the J end lost 0 bases, and 13 bases lay between the germline ends. This CDR3 contains 15 residues. CDR3 residues: CASSANAGYQETQYF. The CDR3 nucleotides read TGCGCCAGCAGCGCAAACGCAGGGTACCAAGAGACCCAGTACTTC.

This clone was seen more than once but under ten times. This sequence joins TRBV5-1 and TRBJ2-1, with a possible D match to TRBD1 (6 bases). Trimming removed 1 base from V and 7 bases from J, with 15 bases in between. The CDR3 is 15 amino acids. Germline V gene lookup returns CDR1 SGHRS and CDR2 YFSETQ. The CDR3 loop reads CASSLLQGLGNEQFF. The CDR3, as DNA: TGCGCCAGCAGCTTGCTACAGGGTCTGGGGAATGAGCAGTTCTTC.

The V gene is TRBV29-1, the J gene TRBJ2-1; possible D gene TRBD1, 5 bases. Trimming shortened V by 7 bases and J by 8 bases, and 21 bases separated the two germline ends. CDR3 length: 14 amino acids. CDR1 and CDR2 (germline): SQVTM, ANQGSEA. The CDR3 spells CSGLDRPWGDEQFF. CDR3 DNA: TGCAGCGGCCTGGATAGGCCCTGGGGCGATGAGCAGTTCTTC.

This clone was seen a handful of times. Different DNA sequences within this sample yield the same CDR3. This chain uses TRBV5-1 with TRBJ2-5; 8 bases are a match to TRBD2. V was clipped by 2 bases and J by 5 bases; unmatched bases: 5. This CDR3 region has 14 residues. Looked up from germline, CDR1 is SGHRS and CDR2 is YFSETQ. The CDR3 protein is CASSLAGAYETQYF. The CDR3 DNA reads TGCGCCAGCAGCTTAGCGGGAGCTTACGAGACCCAGTACTTC. The full variable domain, its missing parts supplied by reference TRBV5-1 and TRBJ2-5, is KAGVTQTPRYLIKTRGQQVTLSCSPISGHRSVSWYQQTPGQGLQFLFEYFSETQRNKGNFPGRFSGRQFSNSRSEMNVSTLELGDSALYLCASSLAGAYETQYFGPGTRLLVL.

This clone was counted a few times. The chain has TRBV29-1 and TRBJ2-7, with 10 bases fitting TRBD2. The ends lost 7 bases at V and 3 bases at J; junction bases unmatched: 12. From germline, CDR1 is SQVTM and CDR2 ANQGSEA. The CDR3 contains 15 residues. The CDR3 nucleotides are TGCAGCGCTATAGGAACTAGCGGGATTGGCTACGAGCAGTACTTC. Translated: CSAIGTSGIGYEQYF.

This clone was found once. This chain uses TRBV7-9 with TRBJ2-5; the match to TRBD2 covers 9 bases. V was pared by 5 bases and J by 1 base, with 8 bases of the junction left unmatched. Germline lookup yields CDR1 SEHNR and CDR2 FQNEAQ (reference sequence). CDR3 length: 16 amino acids. The CDR3 is CASSELAGSFQETQYF. The CDR3, as DNA: TGTGCCAGCAGCGAACTAGCGGGCAGCTTCCAAGAGACCCAGTACTTC.

The rearrangement links TRBV11-1 to TRBJ2-1; no clear D. V was shortened by 4 bases and J by 4 bases, with 5 bases between the two germline ends. The CDR3 has 12 residues. Germline CDR1 and CDR2: SGHAT and FQDESV (reference sequence). The CDR3 DNA reads TGTGCCAGCAGCTCCGATTACAATGAGCAGTTCTTC. Amino acid sequence: CASSSDYNEQFF.

The chain combines TRBV5-8 with TRBJ1-4; D unclear. The CDR3 runs to 16 residues. Trimming removed 0 bases from V and 7 bases from J, with 16 bases in between. In germline, CDR1 is SGHTS, CDR2 YDEGEE. The CDR3 sequence: CASSLGWARSGEKLFF. DNA for the CDR3: TGTGCCAGCAGCTTGGGGTGGGCTCGGAGTGGTGAAAAACTGTTTTTT.

The chain links TRBV27 to TRBJ1-5; a possible D gene is TRBD1 (6 bases). This CDR3 is 13 amino acids long. Trimming removed 4 bases from V and 5 bases from J, with 9 bases in between. Germline values: CDR1 MNHEY, CDR2 SMNVEV (reference sequence). The CDR3 reads CASSSTGYQPQHF. The CDR3 nucleotides read TGTGCCAGCAGTTCCACAGGGTATCAGCCCCAGCATTTT.

The count of this clone is one. The rearrangement links TRBV2 to TRBJ2-1, with 11 bases aligning to TRBD1. V trimming: 6 bases; J trimming: 4 bases; junction bases outside the gene matches: 5. Per germline, CDR1 SNHLY and CDR2 FYNNEI. The CDR3 runs to 15 residues. The chain's CDR3 is CASRGQGEIYNEQFF. The CDR3 nucleotides are TGTGCCAGCAGGGGACAGGGGGAAATTTACAATGAGCAGTTCTTC.

The rearrangement joins TRBV7-2 to TRBJ2-2; 7 bases are a match to TRBD2. The V and J ends lost 2 bases and 7 bases, in that order; junction bases with no gene match: 7. CDR1 is SGHTA and CDR2 is FQGNSA in the germline V gene. This CDR3 has 15 residues. The CDR3 DNA reads TGTGCCAGCAGCTTACGCGGCGGGGGTAACGGGGAGCTGTTTTTT. Its translation is CASSLRGGGNGELFF.

To note about this clone: At one end, the junction sequence differs from germline, possibly due to a read error. This chain uses TRBV28 with TRBJ2-7; D ambiguous. The germline V gene has CDR1 MDHEN and CDR2 SYDVKM. The CDR3 loop spans 13 amino acids. This chain's CDR3 is CTSSLVGSYEQYF. The CDR3 nucleotides are TGTACCAGCAGTTTGGTTGGTAGCTACGAGCAGTACTTC.

The V gene is TRBV6-1, the J gene TRBJ2-5, with D perhaps matching TRBD2 (6 bases). The V end was cut by 6 bases, the J end by 7 bases, with 18 bases between. CDR3 length: 14 amino acids. Looked up from germline, CDR1 is MNHNS and CDR2 is SASEGT. CDR3 sequence reads: CASRRESGLRTQYF. DNA for the CDR3: TGTGCCAGCAGACGGGAGTCTGGGTTACGGACCCAGTACTTC.

The chain recombines TRBV7-8 with TRBJ2-7; tentative D call: TRBD1 (5 bases). The germline V gene has CDR1 SGHVS and CDR2 FQNEAQ. The CDR3 extends over 17 amino acids. Trimming cost V 1 base and J 1 base, with 17 bases left between them. CDR3 sequence (DNA): TGTGCCAGCAGCTTAGGGGTAAAGTGGGGCCTGTCCTACGAGCAGTACTTC. Amino acids: CASSLGVKWGLSYEQYF.

This chain joins TRBV19 and TRBJ2-2; D ambiguous. The CDR3 is 12 residues long. The germline V and J ends were trimmed by 1 base and 5 bases, with 2 bases remaining between them. Germline CDR1 reads LNHDA; CDR2 reads SQIVND (reference sequence). CDR3 residues: CASSIGTGELFF. CDR3 nucleotides: TGTGCCAGTAGTATAGGGACCGGGGAGCTGTTTTTT.

V gene TRBV2 combines with J gene TRBJ2-5, with D possibly being TRBD2 (6 bases). V lost 6 bases to trimming and J lost 5 bases, with 16 bases between them. This CDR3 is built from 14 residues. Germline CDR1 and CDR2: SNHLY and FYNNEI. The CDR3 is CASRGGGVLETQYF. CDR3 coding DNA: TGTGCCAGCAGAGGTGGCGGGGTTCTCGAGACCCAGTACTTC.

This clone was picked up one time. The J gene is TRBJ1-1, the V gene TRBV6-5, with D tentatively TRBD1 (5 bases). V was clipped by 2 bases and J by 10 bases, with 11 bases between them. This CDR3 has 12 amino acids. CDR1 is MNHEY, CDR2 SVGAGI, per germline. The CDR3 bases are TGTGCCAGCAGTTACATTCGGGGCTTAGCTTTCTTT. Amino acids: CASSYIRGLAFF.

This clone has more than one count but fewer than ten. V gene TRBV6-5 combines with J gene TRBJ2-7; TRBD1 matches at 8 bases. V dropped 6 bases and J dropped 7; count of bases not matched to a gene: 14. Germline assignment: CDR1 MNHEY and CDR2 SVGAGI. This CDR3 region has 15 residues. Written as DNA, the CDR3 is TGTGCCAGCAGGAAAGACAGGGGAAATAGTAGGGAGCAGTACTTC. Translating gives CASRKDRGNSREQYF.

J is TRBJ1-6 and V is TRBV15; unclear D gene. The length of the CDR3 is 13 residues. Germline assignment: CDR1 LNHNV and CDR2 YYDKDF (reference sequence). Trimming pared 0 bases from V and 6 bases from J, leaving 3 bases between. The CDR3 region has the DNA TGTGCCACCAGCAGAGAACCTAATTCACCCCTCCACTTT. Translated: CATSREPNSPLHF.

The V and J genes are TRBV29-1 and TRBJ2-7; D not resolved. The CDR3 length is 12 residues. The V end was cut by 4 bases, the J end by 5 bases, with 12 bases between. Germline assignment: CDR1 SQVTM and CDR2 ANQGSEA. CDR3 loop: CSVVNGVNEQYF. CDR3 nucleotide sequence: TGCAGCGTTGTAAATGGGGTCAACGAGCAGTACTTC.

The chain combines TRBV30 with TRBJ1-4; 9 nucleotides match TRBD1. Germline loops: CDR1 GTSNPN, CDR2 SVGIG (reference sequence). The V segment lost 0 bases and the J segment 5 bases; nucleotides outside the gene matches: 7. The CDR3 runs to 16 residues. CDR3 loop: CAWSVGTGTGNEKLFF. The CDR3 nucleotides read TGTGCCTGGAGTGTAGGAACCGGGACAGGGAATGAAAAACTGTTTTTT. Full variable domain (rest looked up from reference TRBV30 and TRBJ1-4): SQTIHQWPATLVQPVGSPLSLECTVEGTSNPNLYWYRQAAGRGLQLLFYSVGIGQISSEVPQNLSASRPQDRQFILSSKKLLLSDSGFYLCAWSVGTGTGNEKLFFGSGTQLSVL.

The table lists this clone with a count of one. An end of the junction differs from the germline gene, which may be a read error. The chain joins TRBV7-7 to TRBJ2-1, with D unresolved. The germline V gene encodes CDR1 SSHAT and CDR2 FNYEAQ (reference sequence). The CDR3 runs to 14 residues. The CDR3 sequence is CASSLSALADEQFF. Written as DNA, the CDR3 is TGTGCTAGCAGCCTATCCGCTCTGGCCGATGAGCAGTTCTTC. Full variable domain (outside the CDR3, taken from reference TRBV7-7 and TRBJ2-1): GAGVSQSPRYKVTKRGQDVTLRCDPISSHATLYWYQQALGQGPEFLTYFNYEAQPDKSGLPSDRFSAERPEGSISTLTIQRTEQRDSAMYRCASSLSALADEQFFGPGTRLTVL.

DNA for the CDR3: TGCAGCGTTGAAGGGGGCAAGGGATCCTACGAGCAGTACTTC. It specifies CSVEGGKGSYEQYF. V gene TRBV29-1 combines with J gene TRBJ2-7; D perhaps matches TRBD1 (5 bases). The CDR3 consists of 14 residues. Trimming stripped 1 base from V and 1 base from J, with 11 bases between. CDR1 and CDR2 (germline): SQVTM, ANQGSEA.

This rearrangement joins TRBV28 to TRBJ2-5; 7 nucleotides match TRBD2. V was clipped by 9 bases and J by 3 bases; unmatched bases: 7. The CDR3 totals 13 residues. Germline CDR1 MDHEN, CDR2 SYDVKM. The CDR3 sequence: CASLGGGEETQYF. The CDR3 DNA is TGTGCCAGTTTGGGCGGGGGTGAAGAGACCCAGTACTTC.

This chain joins TRBV18 and TRBJ1-1; the D gene is possibly TRBD1 (5 bases). V was cut by 3 bases and J by 4 bases, with 15 bases left in between. This CDR3 comprises 15 residues. Germline CDR1 KGHSH, CDR2 LQKENI. CDR3 in DNA: TGTGCCAGCTCACCTCAGGTTGGGGCTGTCACTGAAGCTTTCTTT. Protein: CASSPQVGAVTEAFF.